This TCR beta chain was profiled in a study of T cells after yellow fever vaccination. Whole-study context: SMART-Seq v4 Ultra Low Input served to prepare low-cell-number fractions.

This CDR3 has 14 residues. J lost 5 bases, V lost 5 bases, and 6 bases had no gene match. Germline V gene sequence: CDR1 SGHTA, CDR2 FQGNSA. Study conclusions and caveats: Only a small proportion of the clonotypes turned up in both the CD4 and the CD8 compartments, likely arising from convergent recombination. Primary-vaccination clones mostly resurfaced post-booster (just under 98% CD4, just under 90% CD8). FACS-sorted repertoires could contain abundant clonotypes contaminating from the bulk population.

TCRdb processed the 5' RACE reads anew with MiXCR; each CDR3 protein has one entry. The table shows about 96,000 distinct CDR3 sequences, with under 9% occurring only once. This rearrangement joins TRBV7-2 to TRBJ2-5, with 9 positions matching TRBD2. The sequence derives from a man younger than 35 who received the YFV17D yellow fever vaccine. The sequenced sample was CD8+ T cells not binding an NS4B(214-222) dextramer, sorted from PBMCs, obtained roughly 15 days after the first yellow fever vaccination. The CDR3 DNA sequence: TGTGCCAGCAGCGGGGGACTAGCCGTCGAGACCCAGTACTTC. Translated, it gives CASSGGLAVETQYF.